Listed here are 11 T cell receptor beta chains from one sample, sequenced in a study of CXCR3-negative and CXCR3-positive naive CD8 T cells. Study-wide findings and caveats: The study found more hydrophobic TRB CDR3s in CXCR3-positive naive cells than in CXCR3-negative naive cells.

The libraries of TRB cDNA were constructed through 5' RACE using UMI labels. TCRdb re-called the 5' RACE reads; one entry per CDR3 protein, DNA not given. Across some 100,000 distinct CDR3 sequences, the top ten clones capture just over 0.35% of the sample. No cognate antigen is known for these TCRs. Source material: naive CXCR3+ CD8+ T cells from blood. The sample's subset: CD45RO-CCR7+CD27+CD95- naive CD8+ T cells expressing CXCR3 (TNR3+). Every receptor here comes from a human donor in good health. Some clones in this sample may be carry-over from other donors' samples.

The V and J genes are TRBV6-2 or TRBV6-3 and TRBJ2-4; without DNA, the TCRdb call of TRBD2 cannot be checked. CDR3 length equals 16 residues. Germline values: CDR1 MNHEY, CDR2 SVGEGT. The CDR3: CASSYGRGVAKNIQYF.

The rearrangement joins TRBV6-2 or TRBV6-3 to TRBJ2-1. The CDR3 is 14 residues long. CDR1 and CDR2 (germline): MNHEY, SVGEGT. This CDR3 is CASSYSDIQDEQFF.

The J gene is TRBJ1-1, the V gene TRBV12-3 or TRBV12-4; no DNA is available, so the TRBD1 call from TCRdb remains unchecked. This CDR3 is built from 15 residues. CDR3 loop: CASNPVTGVNTEAFF.

The V gene is TRBV4-3, the J gene TRBJ2-7; checking the TCRdb D call of TRBD1 is not possible without DNA. The CDR3 sequence is 15 residues long. CDR1 is LGHNA and CDR2 is YSLEER in the germline V gene. This chain's CDR3 is CASSQTGTGTNEQYF.

The chain links TRBV4-3 to TRBJ2-7; TCRdb designates TRBD2, a call that cannot be tested without DNA. The CDR3 totals 15 residues. Germline V gene data show CDR1 as LGHNA and CDR2 as YSLEER. CDR3 in amino acids: CASSQGLAGGYEQYF.

The gene calls are TRBV5-6 and TRBJ2-7; TCRdb's assignment of TRBD2 cannot be checked, as there is no DNA. The CDR3 spans 16 residues. Germline V CDR1 and CDR2: SGHDT, YYEEEE. The CDR3 here is CASSFLPGLALYEQYF. Variable domain in full (rest from reference TRBV5-6 and TRBJ2-7): DAGVTQSPTHLIKTRGQQVTLRCSPKSGHDTVSWYQQALGQGPQFIFQYYEEEERQRGNFPDRFSGHQFPNYSSELNVNALLLGDSALYLCASSFLPGLALYEQYFGPGTRLTVT.

The chain joins TRBV7-6 to TRBJ2-3; TCRdb proposes TRBD1, but this gene call is untestable without DNA. The germline V gene encodes CDR1 SGHVS and CDR2 FNYEAQ. The length of the CDR3 is 16 residues. CDR3: CASSLFGQGGTDTQYF.

The chain combines TRBV12-3 or TRBV12-4 with TRBJ2-7; without DNA, the TCRdb call of TRBD1 cannot be checked. The CDR3 has 13 amino acids. The CDR3 loop reads CASRHTGYYEQYF.

The chain recombines TRBV19 with TRBJ2-2; lacking DNA, the TRBD1 call made by TCRdb goes unchecked. Germline loops: CDR1 LNHDA, CDR2 SQIVND (reference sequence). This CDR3 is 15 amino acids long. This CDR3 reads CATEQGLRSTGELFF.

The gene calls are TRBV6-5 and TRBJ2-1; the TCRdb D gene call, TRBD2, has no DNA to confirm it. Germline CDR1 and CDR2: MNHEY and SVGAGI. The CDR3 contains 20 residues. This CDR3 is CASSYSGWGGSSPRYNEQFF.

CDR3 loop: CASRTVAGAYNEQFF. This chain connects TRBV12-3 or TRBV12-4 to TRBJ2-1; no DNA is available, so the TRBD2 call from TCRdb remains unchecked. The CDR3 sequence is 15 residues long.